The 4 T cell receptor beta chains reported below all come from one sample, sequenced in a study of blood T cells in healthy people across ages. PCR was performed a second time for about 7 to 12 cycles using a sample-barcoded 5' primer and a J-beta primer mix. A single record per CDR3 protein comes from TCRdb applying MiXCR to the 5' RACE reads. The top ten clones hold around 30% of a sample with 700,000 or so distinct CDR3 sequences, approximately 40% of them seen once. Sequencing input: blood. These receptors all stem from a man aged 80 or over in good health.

The CDR3 region has the DNA TGCAGTGCTAGAGCGTCAGGGTTGTCGACCGGGGAGCTGTTTTTT. It encodes CSARASGLSTGELFF. This chain joins TRBV20-1 and TRBJ2-2, with D possibly being TRBD1 (5 bases). The V gene's germline CDR1 is DFQATT and CDR2 SNEGSKA (reference sequence). V was pared by 1 base and J by 5 bases, with 14 bases between. The CDR3 has 15 residues.

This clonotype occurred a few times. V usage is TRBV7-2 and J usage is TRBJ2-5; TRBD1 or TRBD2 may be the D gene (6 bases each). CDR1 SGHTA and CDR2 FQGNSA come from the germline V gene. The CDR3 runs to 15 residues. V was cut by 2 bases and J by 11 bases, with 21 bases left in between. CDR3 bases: TGTGCCAGCAGCTTATGGGGGCCTAGCGTGGGGGAGCAGTACTTC. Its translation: CASSLWGPSVGEQYF. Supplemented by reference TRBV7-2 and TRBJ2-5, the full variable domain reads GAGVSQSPSNKVTEKGKDVELRCDPISGHTALYWYRQSLGQGLEFLIYFQGNSAPDKSGLPSDRFSAERTGGSVSTLTIQRTQQEDSAVYLCASSLWGPSVGEQYFGPGTRLLVL.

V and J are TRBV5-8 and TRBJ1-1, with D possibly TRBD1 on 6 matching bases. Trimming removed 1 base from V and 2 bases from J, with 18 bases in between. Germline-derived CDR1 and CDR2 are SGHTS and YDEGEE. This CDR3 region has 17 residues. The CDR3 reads CASSLLGGSTINTEAFF. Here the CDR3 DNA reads TGTGCCAGCAGCTTGTTAGGGGGGTCGACGATCAACACTGAAGCTTTCTTT.

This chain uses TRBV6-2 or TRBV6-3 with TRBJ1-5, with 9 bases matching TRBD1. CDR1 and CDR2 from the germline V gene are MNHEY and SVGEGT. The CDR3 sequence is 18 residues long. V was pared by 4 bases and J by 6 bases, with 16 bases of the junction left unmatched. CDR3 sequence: CASSSGDRVTNRIQPQHF. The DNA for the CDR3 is TGTGCCAGCAGTTCTGGGGACAGGGTCACAAATCGGATTCAGCCCCAGCATTTT.